The 31 T cell receptor beta chains reported below all come from one sample, sequenced in a study of blood T cell repertoires in COVID-19. The repertoire was sequenced with immunoSEQ multiplex PCR; TCRdb's copy has only in-frame clones and lacks some. This table holds 200,000 to 250,000 clones, 70% to 85% found once. The specimen was PBMCs or T cells enriched from blood (not recorded which). The receptors stem from an older woman who had recovered from COVID-19.

This clone was found a few times. This rearrangement joins TRBV29-1 to TRBJ1-3; TRBD1 matches 8 bases. The CDR3 has 14 amino acids. The V and J ends lost 6 bases and 2 bases, in that order; junction bases with no gene match: 6. Per germline, CDR1 SQVTM and CDR2 ANQGSEA. The CDR3 protein is CSVGTGGPGNTIYF. The CDR3 DNA sequence: TGCAGCGTCGGGACAGGCGGTCCTGGAAACACCATATATTTT.

The chain is built from TRBV6-5 and TRBJ1-5; maybe TRBD1 (6 bases). The CDR3 contains 15 residues. Germline CDR1 MNHEY, CDR2 SVGAGI. V shed 6 bases and J shed 4 bases, with 16 bases lying between them. Written as DNA, the CDR3 is TGTGCCAGCAGGCCGGGACATTGGCCTAATCAGCCCCAGCATTTT. Translated, it gives CASRPGHWPNQPQHF.

This clone came up once. In DNA form, the CDR3 reads TGTGCCAGCAGCCCCCGGGGGGGCGCCTGGGGCACTGAAGCTTTCTTT. It yields the protein CASSPRGGAWGTEAFF. The rearrangement uses TRBV5-4 and TRBJ1-1; a possible D gene is TRBD1 (6 bases). Germline CDR1 is SGHNT and CDR2 is YYREEE (reference sequence). Trimming removed 4 bases from V and 4 bases from J, with 20 bases in between. The CDR3 covers 16 residues.

The chain recombines TRBV11-3 with TRBJ2-1; D is unclear. Germline V gene lookup returns CDR1 SGHNT and CDR2 YENEEA. This CDR3 has 16 residues. The V end lost 0 bases, the J end lost 7 bases, and 16 bases lay between the germline ends. CDR3 loop: CASSLDLNSPRNEQFF. CDR3 nucleotide sequence: TGTGCCAGCAGCTTAGATCTTAATTCCCCCAGAAATGAGCAGTTCTTC.

This clone was observed once. The gene calls are TRBV29-1 and TRBJ2-1; tentative D call: TRBD2 (5 bases). This CDR3 comprises 12 residues. Trimming took 4 bases from V and 14 from J, leaving 18 bases between them. Germline CDR1 reads SQVTM; CDR2 reads ANQGSEA. Here the CDR3 reads CSVVRGSGGKFF. The CDR3 region has the DNA TGCAGCGTTGTAAGAGGCAGCGGTGGTAAGTTCTTC.

This clone showed up just a few times. The V call is TRBV6-2 or TRBV6-3, the J call TRBJ2-3; the match to TRBD1 covers 9 bases. The V gene's germline CDR1 is MNHEY and CDR2 SVGEGT. V shed 4 bases and J 4 bases; nucleotides not matched to a gene: 12. This CDR3 region has 17 residues. The CDR3 loop is CASSSHHRGPQADTQYF. The CDR3 coding sequence is TGTGCCAGCAGTTCTCATCACAGGGGGCCGCAGGCAGATACGCAGTATTTT.

The rearrangement uses TRBV27 and TRBJ2-1, with D perhaps TRBD2 (7 bases). CDR1 MNHEY and CDR2 SMNVEV come from the germline V gene (reference sequence). V was pared by 5 bases and J by 0 bases, with 14 bases between. The CDR3 totals 16 residues. CDR3 sequence reads: CASSLLGGGSYNEQFF. As DNA, the CDR3 is TGTGCCAGCAGTCTCCTAGGGGGGGGCTCCTACAATGAGCAGTTCTTC.

This chain joins TRBV11-2 and TRBJ2-3; 7 bases match TRBD2. Trimming at V came to 1 base and at J to 2 bases, leaving 3 bases not matched to a gene. From germline, CDR1 is SGHAT and CDR2 FQNNGV. The CDR3 sequence is 15 residues long. The CDR3 nucleotides are TGTGCCAGCAGCTTAGGGGAGGGCCACACAGATACGCAGTATTTT. The encoded protein is CASSLGEGHTDTQYF.

V gene TRBV4-3 combines with J gene TRBJ2-7; 9 positions match TRBD1. Germline CDR1 is LGHNA and CDR2 is YSLEER. The CDR3 is 16 residues long. The V gene end was trimmed by 0 bases and the J gene end by 7 bases; junction bases not matched to a gene: 10. The CDR3 loop reads CASSQDSGTGTREQYF. CDR3 coding DNA: TGCGCCAGCAGCCAAGATTCAGGGACAGGGACGAGGGAGCAGTACTTC.

The J gene is TRBJ2-7, the V gene TRBV7-9; D not resolved. The V and J ends lost 1 base and 1 base respectively, with 8 bases between them. The germline gives CDR1 SEHNR, CDR2 FQNEAQ (reference sequence). This CDR3 is 14 amino acids long. CDR3 nucleotide sequence: TGTGCCAGCAGCTTAGTGTCCAATTCCTACGAGCAGTACTTC. This encodes CASSLVSNSYEQYF.

This clone was recorded once. This chain uses TRBV11-1 with TRBJ2-7, with 7 bases that match TRBD1. The CDR3 sequence is 14 residues long. Germline V gene data show CDR1 as SGHAT and CDR2 as FQDESV (reference sequence). With V trimmed by 5 bases and J by 2 bases, 6 bases remained unmatched. The CDR3 DNA follows: TGTGCCAGCAGCCCGACAGACAGGGCCTACGAGCAGTACTTC. Translated: CASSPTDRAYEQYF.

Only one count was recorded for this clone. V usage is TRBV29-1 and J usage is TRBJ1-3; D uncertain. Trimming left V 5 bases short and J 2 bases short, with 10 bases between. CDR3 size: 13 residues. Per the germline V gene, CDR1 is SQVTM and CDR2 is ANQGSEA. The CDR3 here is CSVRAAAGNTIYF. CDR3 sequence (DNA): TGCAGCGTTAGAGCGGCAGCTGGAAACACCATATATTTT.

The chain joins TRBV19 to TRBJ1-2; D perhaps matches TRBD1 (6 bases). The CDR3 extends over 13 amino acids. Germline values: CDR1 LNHDA, CDR2 SQIVND (reference sequence). The V end lost 4 bases, the J end lost 7 bases, and 13 bases lay between the germline ends. CDR3 protein: CASSNDRTVGYTF. The CDR3 bases are TGTGCCAGTAGTAACGACAGGACAGTTGGCTACACCTTC.

The chain couples TRBV6-5 to TRBJ1-1; unclear D gene. In germline, CDR1 is MNHEY, CDR2 SVGAGI. Between the trimmed V and J ends, which lost 6 bases and 5 bases, there was a span of 10 bases. This CDR3 comprises 12 residues. The CDR3 is CASSGDRTEAFF. The CDR3 bases are TGTGCCAGCAGCGGAGATCGAACTGAAGCTTTCTTT.

The V call is TRBV7-9, the J call TRBJ2-4; a possible D gene is TRBD2 (5 bases). Germline assignment: CDR1 SEHNR and CDR2 FQNEAQ (reference sequence). Trimming took off 4 bases at V and 0 bases at J, with 19 bases between the two ends. CDR3 length equals 18 residues. CDR3 coding DNA: TGTGCCAGCAGCTCGGACTTGCGGGTGGGAATAGCCAAAAACATTCAGTACTTC. Translating gives CASSSDLRVGIAKNIQYF.

This clone was seen more than once but under ten times. V and J are TRBV19 and TRBJ2-1; unclear D gene. The CDR3 runs 13 residues. V lost 7 bases and J 5 bases, leaving 12 bases between the germline ends. CDR1 LNHDA and CDR2 SQIVND come from the germline V gene (reference sequence). The CDR3, as DNA: TGTGCCAGTACCTTATCCGCTAACAATGAGCAGTTCTTC. Translation gives CASTLSANNEQFF.

The chain couples TRBV9 to TRBJ2-3; D is possibly TRBD1 (5 bases). In germline, CDR1 is SGDLS, CDR2 YYNGEE. Trimming took 0 bases from V and 4 from J, leaving 12 bases between them. The CDR3 is 15 amino acids. As DNA, the CDR3 is TGTGCCAGCAGCGTAGGCCGCAGGGTGCCAGATACGCAGTATTTT. Its protein product is CASSVGRRVPDTQYF.

V is TRBV27 and J is TRBJ2-2; D call uncertain. CDR3 length equals 13 residues. Germline V lookup: CDR1 MNHEY, CDR2 SMNVEV (reference sequence). Trimming pared 3 bases from V and 7 bases from J, leaving 9 bases between. DNA of the CDR3: TGTGCCAGCAGTTTTTTCCCGGGCGGGGAGCTGTTTTTT. It translates to CASSFFPGGELFF.

The chain recombines TRBV6-2 or TRBV6-3 with TRBJ1-2; D remains ambiguous. Germline V CDR1 and CDR2: MNHEY, SVGEGT. Trimming left V 2 bases short and J 6 bases short, with 7 bases between. The CDR3 loop spans 12 amino acids. The CDR3 spells CASSYGPDGYTF. The CDR3 nucleotides read TGTGCCAGCAGTTACGGGCCAGATGGCTACACCTTC.

The chain combines TRBV5-1 with TRBJ2-5, with D possibly TRBD2 on 5 matching bases. The CDR3 extends over 15 amino acids. The ends were cut back, 0 bases at V and 2 bases at J, with 11 bases in the middle. Germline assignment: CDR1 SGHRS and CDR2 YFSETQ. Here the CDR3 DNA reads TGCGCCAGCAGCTTGGCCTTGGGAGTTCAAGAGACCCAGTACTTC. This sequence encodes CASSLALGVQETQYF.

This chain links TRBV5-6 with TRBJ1-4, with D unresolved. V gave up 8 bases and J gave up 8 bases, with 7 bases separating them. CDR1 is SGHDT, CDR2 YYEEEE, per germline. The CDR3 spans 10 residues. CDR3 DNA: TGTGCCAGTGGTCGGGAAAAACTGTTTTTT. Protein: CASGREKLFF.

The chain joins TRBV6-5 to TRBJ1-6, with D possibly TRBD1 on 5 matching bases. Trimming removed 2 bases at V and 8 bases at J, with 7 bases between. This CDR3 region has 13 residues. Per the germline V gene, CDR1 is MNHEY and CDR2 is SVGAGI. The CDR3 DNA reads TGTGCCAGCAGTTACAGGGGTTATTCACCCCTCCACTTT. Residues: CASSYRGYSPLHF.

The chain recombines TRBV21-1 with TRBJ2-2; no check of the table's D call, TRBD2, against the DNA was made. TRBV21-1 represents a pseudogene. The CDR3 totals 15 residues. The CDR3 here is CASSNPPGNTGELFF. The CDR3 nucleotides read TGTGCCAGCAGCAATCCCCCGGGAAACACCGGGGAGCTGTTTTTT.

The chain is built from TRBV7-9 and TRBJ2-7, with 10 bases that match TRBD2. The length of the CDR3 is 16 residues. J was trimmed by 1 base and V by 5 bases; bases with no gene match: 8. Germline V CDR1 and CDR2: SEHNR, FQNEAQ (reference sequence). In DNA, the CDR3 is TGTGCCAGCAGCAAGGGACTAGCGACCCAGTCCTACGAGCAGTACTTC. It codes for CASSKGLATQSYEQYF.

This chain uses TRBV12-5 with TRBJ1-2, with 10 nucleotides matching TRBD1. With V trimmed by 1 base and J by 5 bases, 4 bases remained unmatched. CDR1 is LGHNT, CDR2 FRNRAP, per germline. CDR3 size: 15 residues. CDR3 amino acids: CASGLGTGGGYGYTF. In nucleotides, the CDR3 is TGTGCTAGTGGTTTGGGGACAGGGGGAGGGTATGGCTACACCTTC.

The chain combines TRBV9 with TRBJ1-3; D might be TRBD1 (6 bases). The germline V and J ends were trimmed by 0 bases and 0 bases, with 7 bases remaining between them. There are 15 residues in the CDR3. Germline V CDR1 and CDR2: SGDLS, YYNGEE. For the CDR3, the DNA is TGTGCCAGCAGCGTAGAAGGGGGCTCTGGAAACACCATATATTTT. Translation gives CASSVEGGSGNTIYF.

J is TRBJ1-4 and V is TRBV5-4; 9 bases agree with TRBD1. This CDR3 contains 16 residues. With 4 bases clipped from V and 7 bases from J, the junction kept 11 bases outside the gene matches. The germline CDR1 and CDR2 sequences are SGHNT and YYREEE (reference sequence). The CDR3 nucleotides are TGTGCCAGCAGCCTTACCCCGGGACAGGGAGGTGAAAAACTGTTTTTT. Translating it yields CASSLTPGQGGEKLFF. Variable domain in full (rest from reference TRBV5-4 and TRBJ1-4): ETGVTQSPTHLIKTRGQQVTLRCSSQSGHNTVSWYQQALGQGPQFIFQYYREEENGRGNFPPRFSGLQFPNYSSELNVNALELDDSALYLCASSLTPGQGGEKLFFGSGTQLSVL.

CDR3 DNA: TGTGCCAGCAGCCAACCCCGGGACAGCTACGAGCAGTACTTC. Translation gives CASSQPRDSYEQYF. The chain has TRBV3-1 (or the pseudogene TRBV3-2) and TRBJ2-7; 7 bases align to TRBD1. The CDR3 is 14 amino acids. The V and J ends lost 2 bases and 3 bases, in that order; junction bases with no gene match: 4. Germline V gives CDR1 LGHDT, CDR2 YNNKEL (reference sequence).

The V gene is TRBV12-3 or TRBV12-4, the J gene TRBJ2-3; D unresolved. Trimming removed 6 bases at V and 6 bases at J, with 7 bases between. This CDR3 is built from 11 residues. CDR3 in DNA: TGTGCCAGCAGCCCCCGGGATACGCAGTATTTT. It translates to CASSPRDTQYF.

This chain uses TRBV9 with TRBJ1-2, with 9 bases matching TRBD1. Germline V gene data show CDR1 as SGDLS and CDR2 as YYNGEE. The CDR3 runs to 14 residues. Trimming removed 5 bases from V and 6 bases from J; junction bases left unmatched: 8. The DNA for the CDR3 is TGTGCCAGCAGACCTTCCGGGACAGGGAATGGCTACACCTTC. This codes for CASRPSGTGNGYTF. Filled out from reference TRBV9 and TRBJ1-2, the complete variable domain reads DSGVTQTPKHLITATGQRVTLRCSPRSGDLSVYWYQQSLDQGLQFLIQYYNGEERAKGNILERFSAQQFPDLHSELNLSSLELGDSALYFCASRPSGTGNGYTFGSGTRLTVV.

This sequence joins TRBV15 and TRBJ2-5, with 7 bases fitting TRBD2. CDR3 size: 15 residues. Looked up from germline, CDR1 is LNHNV and CDR2 is YYDKDF (reference sequence). Losses at the gene ends were 0 bases for V and 5 bases for J; bases not matched to a gene: 6. DNA of the CDR3: TGTGCCACCAGCAGAGATCCGGGGCGGGGGGAGACCCAGTACTTC. As protein: CATSRDPGRGETQYF.